The 27 T cell receptor beta chains reported below all come from one sample, sequenced in a study of T cell clonotyping in hematopoietic cell transplantation. Clones were sequenced by immunoSEQ multiplex PCR, and TCRdb holds only the in-frame ones, with some missing. The table records over a thousand clones, under 50% of them present only once. Sequencing used PBMCs, obtained 180 days after allogeneic stem cell transplant. These receptors all stem from a male patient between 45 and 59 years old who had an allogeneic stem cell transplant from an unrelated donor, so T cells may come from the graft donor. Some clones in this sample may be carry-over from other donors' samples.

This clone is categorized as large. This sequence joins TRBV13 and TRBJ2-7; TRBD1 aligns across 7 bases. This CDR3 region has 15 residues. The V segment lost 5 bases and the J segment 5 bases; nucleotides outside the gene matches: 12. Germline assignment: CDR1 PRHDT and CDR2 FYEKMQ (reference sequence). The CDR3 is CASSPRQGVGHEQYF. CDR3 sequence (DNA): TGTGCCAGCAGCCCCAGACAGGGAGTGGGCCACGAGCAGTACTTC.

The genes are TRBV5-1 and TRBJ2-5; no firm D call. From germline, CDR1 is SGHRS and CDR2 YFSETQ. Trimming shortened V by 0 bases and J by 5 bases, and 8 bases separated the two germline ends. The CDR3 has 13 residues. The CDR3 sequence: CASSLGIGETQYF. As DNA, the CDR3 is TGCGCCAGCAGCTTGGGGATTGGGGAGACCCAGTACTTC.

The chain recombines TRBV7-2 with TRBJ1-6; no definite D call. Trimming stripped 2 bases from V and 7 bases from J, with 6 bases between. The V gene's germline CDR1 is SGHTA and CDR2 FQGNSA. The CDR3 sequence is 13 residues long. The CDR3 sequence: CASSLPLNSPLHF. The CDR3 region has the DNA TGTGCCAGCAGCTTACCCTTAAATTCACCCCTCCACTTT.

This clone came up a few times. The J gene is TRBJ1-5, the V gene TRBV7-9, with D tentatively TRBD1 (5 bases). CDR1 is SEHNR, CDR2 FQNEAQ, per germline (reference sequence). V was shortened by 5 bases and J by 5 bases, with 16 bases between the two germline ends. The CDR3 length is 15 residues. The chain's CDR3 is CASSTTGAGDQPQHF. The CDR3 DNA sequence: TGTGCCAGCAGCACTACCGGGGCCGGGGATCAGCCCCAGCATTTT.

The rearrangement uses TRBV6-5 and TRBJ2-2; TRBD2 might be the D (5 bases). V lost 4 bases, J lost 6 bases, and 6 bases lay in between. CDR1 and CDR2 (germline): MNHEY, SVGAGI. The CDR3 is 12 amino acids. CDR3 bases: TGTGCCAGCAGTTCCGGGGCCGGGGAGCTGTTTTTT. It translates to CASSSGAGELFF.

The rearrangement links TRBV7-9 to TRBJ2-7, with D possibly called TRBD1 or TRBD2 (5 bases each). The length of the CDR3 is 15 residues. The germline V and J ends were trimmed by 5 bases and 4 bases, with 18 bases remaining between them. Germline V gives CDR1 SEHNR, CDR2 FQNEAQ (reference sequence). CDR3 loop: CASSLLGGGFYEQYF. The CDR3 DNA reads as TGTGCCAGCAGCCTGCTTGGTGGGGGATTTTACGAGCAGTACTTC. Based on the CDR3 plus reference TRBV7-9 and TRBJ2-7, the full variable domain is DTGVSQNPRHKITKRGQNVTFRCDPISEHNRLYWYRQTLGQGPEFLTYFQNEAQLEKSRLLSDRFSAERPKGSFSTLEIQRTEQGDSAMYLCASSLLGGGFYEQYFGPGTRLTVT.

This clone appeared a few times. The chain joins TRBV19 to TRBJ1-5, with a possible D match to TRBD1 (6 bases). This CDR3 spans 12 amino acids. V lost 7 bases and J lost 6, with 10 bases in between. Germline V gene data show CDR1 as LNHDA and CDR2 as SQIVND (reference sequence). CDR3 loop: CASKGGAQPQHF. The CDR3, as DNA: TGTGCCAGTAAGGGGGGGGCTCAGCCCCAGCATTTT.

The rearrangement joins TRBV4-1 to TRBJ2-7; D may be TRBD1 or TRBD2 (5 bases each). CDR1 MGHRA and CDR2 YSYEKL come from the germline V gene. The CDR3 is 13 amino acids. The V end lost 7 bases, the J end lost 6 bases, and 16 bases lay between the germline ends. The CDR3 protein is CASTGTPWGEQYF. The CDR3 coding sequence is TGCGCCAGCACCGGGACCCCTTGGGGCGAGCAGTACTTC.

V and J are TRBV29-1 and TRBJ2-7; D might be TRBD1 (5 bases). Trimming took 0 bases from V and 4 from J, leaving 16 bases between them. CDR1 and CDR2 from the germline V gene are SQVTM and ANQGSEA. The CDR3 totals 15 residues. CDR3 coding DNA: TGCAGCGTTGAAGATCCTGACAGTAATGGATACGAGCAGTACTTC. It is translated as CSVEDPDSNGYEQYF.

V and J are TRBV12-5 and TRBJ1-2; D perhaps matches TRBD1 (5 bases). The V end lost 6 bases, the J end lost 3 bases, and 11 bases lay between the germline ends. In germline, CDR1 is LGHNT, CDR2 FRNRAP. The CDR3 is made up of 13 amino acids. CDR3 in amino acids: CASGQTGYYGYTF. In DNA form, the CDR3 reads TGTGCTAGTGGACAAACAGGATACTATGGCTACACCTTC.

The chain links TRBV30 to TRBJ2-7; tentatively, D is TRBD2 (6 bases). This CDR3 comprises 14 residues. V was pared by 0 bases and J by 1 base, with 10 bases between. CDR1 GTSNPN and CDR2 SVGIG come from the germline V gene (reference sequence). The CDR3 nucleotides are TGTGCCTGGAGTGTATTGGGGGGTTCCTACGAGCAGTACTTC. It translates to CAWSVLGGSYEQYF. Filled out from reference TRBV30 and TRBJ2-7, the complete variable domain reads SQTIHQWPATLVQPVGSPLSLECTVEGTSNPNLYWYRQAAGRGLQLLFYSVGIGQISSEVPQNLSASRPQDRQFILSSKKLLLSDSGFYLCAWSVLGGSYEQYFGPGTRLTVT.

This clone was seen more than once but under ten times. The chain joins TRBV5-1 to TRBJ2-7; a weak D match, TRBD2 (6 bases). This CDR3 is built from 15 residues. Trimming removed 0 bases from V and 5 bases from J, with 15 bases in between. Germline CDR1 is SGHRS and CDR2 is YFSETQ. The CDR3 sequence: CASSLERGYIHEQYF. The CDR3 bases are TGCGCCAGCAGCTTGGAACGGGGGTACATCCACGAGCAGTACTTC. Looking up the rest from reference TRBV5-1 and TRBJ2-7 gives the full variable domain: KAGVTQTPRYLIKTRGQQVTLSCSPISGHRSVSWYQQTPGQGLQFLFEYFSETQRNKGNFPGRFSGRQFSNSRSEMNVSTLELGDSALYLCASSLERGYIHEQYFGPGTRLTVT.

This clone is large (0.1 to 1%) by share. This rearrangement joins TRBV27 to TRBJ1-1; perhaps TRBD1 as D (5 bases). Between the trimmed V and J ends, which lost 8 bases and 5 bases, there was a span of 18 bases. The germline gives CDR1 MNHEY, CDR2 SMNVEV (reference sequence). This CDR3 is 14 amino acids long. As DNA, the CDR3 is TGTGCCAGCTATGACAGATTAGATCGGACTGAAGCTTTCTTT. As protein: CASYDRLDRTEAFF.

The chain couples TRBV29-1 to TRBJ2-3, with D perhaps matching TRBD2 (5 bases). The germline V and J ends were trimmed by 4 bases and 4 bases, with 12 bases remaining between them. Germline V CDR1 and CDR2: SQVTM, ANQGSEA. CDR3 length: 13 amino acids. The CDR3 sequence: CSVGGLEADTQYF. As DNA, the CDR3 is TGCAGCGTTGGCGGGCTAGAGGCAGATACGCAGTATTTT.

This sequence joins TRBV7-3 and TRBJ2-7; possibly TRBD1 or TRBD2 for D (5 bases each). V gave up 5 bases and J gave up 2 bases, with 10 bases separating them. This CDR3 contains 13 residues. CDR1 is SGHTA and CDR2 is FQGTGA in the germline V gene. CDR3 nucleotide sequence: TGTGCCAGCAGCGTGGGACCCACCTACGAGCAGTACTTC. It translates to CASSVGPTYEQYF. Supplemented by reference TRBV7-3 and TRBJ2-7, the full variable domain reads GAGVSQTPSNKVTEKGKYVELRCDPISGHTALYWYRQSLGQGPEFLIYFQGTGAADDSGLPNDRFFAVRPEGSVSTLKIQRTERGDSAVYLCASSVGPTYEQYFGPGTRLTVT.

This rearrangement joins TRBV30 to TRBJ1-3, with D maybe TRBD1 (5 bases). With 2 bases removed from V and 8 bases from J, the gap between germline ends came to 13 bases. This CDR3 contains 13 residues. Looked up from germline, CDR1 is GTSNPN and CDR2 is SVGIG (reference sequence). CDR3 coding DNA: TGTGCCTGGAGTCTCACCGGGGCGGACACCATATATTTT. It yields the protein CAWSLTGADTIYF.

This clone has only a few counts. V gene TRBV4-2 combines with J gene TRBJ2-1, with 13 bases identical to TRBD2. V trimming: 0 bases; J trimming: 6 bases; junction bases outside the gene matches: 2. Germline CDR1 and CDR2: LGHNA and YNFKEQ. This CDR3 has 16 amino acids. Written as DNA, the CDR3 is TGTGCCAGCAGCCAAGAGGGACTAGCGGGATCCAATGAGCAGTTCTTC. Amino acids: CASSQEGLAGSNEQFF.

This clone is large within its sample. The V and J genes are TRBV9 and TRBJ2-3; the D is unclear. The CDR3 extends over 12 amino acids. Trimming took 5 bases from V and 2 from J, leaving 6 bases between them. The germline V gene encodes CDR1 SGDLS and CDR2 YYNGEE. DNA of the CDR3: TGTGCCAGCAGTCCAAACACAGATACGCAGTATTTT. Translation gives CASSPNTDTQYF.

This clone has just a few counts. The V gene is TRBV9, the J gene TRBJ1-2; 10 bases match TRBD1. This CDR3 has 14 amino acids. The V gene end was trimmed by 3 bases and the J gene end by 8 bases; junction bases not matched to a gene: 7. Germline CDR1 is SGDLS and CDR2 is YYNGEE. The CDR3 nucleotides read TGTGCCAGCAGCGCGACAGGGGGCGCGGGGGGCTACACCTTC. Its protein is CASSATGGAGGYTF. Variable domain in full (rest from reference TRBV9 and TRBJ1-2): DSGVTQTPKHLITATGQRVTLRCSPRSGDLSVYWYQQSLDQGLQFLIQYYNGEERAKGNILERFSAQQFPDLHSELNLSSLELGDSALYFCASSATGGAGGYTFGSGTRLTVV.

This clone is deemed large. The chain combines TRBV27 with TRBJ2-7, with D perhaps TRBD1 (6 bases). The V and J ends lost 5 bases and 4 bases respectively, with 12 bases between them. The CDR3 has 13 amino acids. In germline, CDR1 is MNHEY, CDR2 SMNVEV (reference sequence). CDR3 loop: CASSHGQLYEQYF. CDR3 bases: TGTGCCAGCAGTCACGGACAGCTTTACGAGCAGTACTTC.

V usage is TRBV30 and J usage is TRBJ1-3; 7 bases line up with TRBD1. The CDR3 spans 15 residues. The germline V gene encodes CDR1 GTSNPN and CDR2 SVGIG (reference sequence). The V gene end was trimmed by 0 bases and the J gene end by 2 bases; junction bases not matched to a gene: 4. The CDR3: CAWSVDRAAGNTIYF. The CDR3 DNA sequence: TGTGCCTGGAGTGTCGACAGGGCCGCTGGAAACACCATATATTTT. Drawing the rest from reference TRBV30 and TRBJ1-3, the complete variable domain is SQTIHQWPATLVQPVGSPLSLECTVEGTSNPNLYWYRQAAGRGLQLLFYSVGIGQISSEVPQNLSASRPQDRQFILSSKKLLLSDSGFYLCAWSVDRAAGNTIYFGEGSWLTVV.

The V call is TRBV9, the J call TRBJ2-1, with D maybe TRBD2 (6 bases). The CDR3 sequence is 13 residues long. The germline V and J ends were trimmed by 4 bases and 7 bases, with 12 bases remaining between them. From germline, CDR1 is SGDLS and CDR2 YYNGEE. The CDR3 DNA reads TGTGCCAGCAGCCCCCGGGGGAGGAATGAGCAGTTCTTC. This encodes CASSPRGRNEQFF.

The rearrangement joins TRBV14 to TRBJ1-2; D not certain. Germline V gene lookup returns CDR1 SGHDN and CDR2 FVKESK. This CDR3 is built from 13 residues. The V end was cut by 1 base, the J end by 3 bases, with 6 bases between. The CDR3 sequence: CASSQGDDYGYTF. CDR3 bases: TGTGCCAGCAGCCAAGGGGATGACTATGGCTACACCTTC.

V and J are TRBV23-1 and TRBJ2-7; D unclear. TRBV23-1 is recorded as an ORF, its role being uncertain. The CDR3 sequence is 14 residues long. V lost 2 bases and J lost 3, with 11 bases in between. Here the CDR3 reads CASSQRQVHYEQYF. The CDR3 DNA sequence: TGCGCCAGCAGTCAAAGGCAGGTGCACTACGAGCAGTACTTC.

V is TRBV4-1 and J is TRBJ1-5; TRBD1 agrees at 7 bases. V lost 0 bases and J lost 5; bases outside the gene matches: 10. Germline CDR1 is MGHRA and CDR2 is YSYEKL. CDR3 length: 17 amino acids. The CDR3 coding sequence is TGCGCCAGCAGCCAAGATAAGGGGACAGCCCTTGATCAGCCCCAGCATTTT. It is translated as CASSQDKGTALDQPQHF.

The sample holds a few counts of this clone. The J gene is TRBJ1-2, the V gene TRBV30; D perhaps matches TRBD1 (5 bases). The CDR3 has 12 residues. Per the germline V gene, CDR1 is GTSNPN and CDR2 is SVGIG (reference sequence). The V gene lost 5 bases and the J gene lost 8 bases, with 15 bases spanning the gap. The CDR3 spells CAWSRQMGGYTF. The CDR3 DNA is TGTGCCTGGTCCAGACAGATGGGGGGCTACACCTTC. The whole variable domain, remainder taken from reference TRBV30 and TRBJ1-2, is SQTIHQWPATLVQPVGSPLSLECTVEGTSNPNLYWYRQAAGRGLQLLFYSVGIGQISSEVPQNLSASRPQDRQFILSSKKLLLSDSGFYLCAWSRQMGGYTFGSGTRLTVV.

By share, this clone counts as large. The chain carries TRBV9 and TRBJ1-2; maybe TRBD1 (5 bases). This CDR3 has 15 amino acids. Germline lookup yields CDR1 SGDLS and CDR2 YYNGEE. V lost 1 base and J 0 bases, leaving 10 bases between the germline ends. The CDR3 reads CASSVTGTPNYGYTF. CDR3 DNA: TGTGCCAGCAGCGTAACAGGTACTCCTAACTATGGCTACACCTTC.